Below, 28 T cell receptor beta chains from the same sample are listed, as sequenced in a study of blood T cell repertoires in COVID-19. Libraries were prepared by immunoSEQ multiplex PCR; TCRdb keeps only in-frame clonotypes and omits some of them. The top ten clones hold more than 2.5% of a sample with about 73,000 clones, 65% to 85% of them seen once. The sample was peripheral blood. The receptors were sampled from an older man with active or convalescent COVID-19.

The chain recombines TRBV9 with TRBJ2-5; 10 nucleotides match TRBD1. The CDR3 sequence is 16 residues long. The germline V gene has CDR1 SGDLS and CDR2 YYNGEE. J gave up 5 bases and V 0 bases, and 7 bases lay outside the gene matches. DNA of the CDR3: TGTGCCAGCAGCGTAGGGATCGGACAGGGGGGGGAGACCCAGTACTTC. It translates to CASSVGIGQGGETQYF.

The CDR3 loop reads CASSLSNGNTEAFF. The CDR3 nucleotides are TGTGCCAGCAGTTTATCGAATGGCAACACTGAAGCTTTCTTT. V is TRBV27 and J is TRBJ1-1; D remains unclear. The CDR3 length is 14 residues. The germline gives CDR1 MNHEY, CDR2 SMNVEV (reference sequence). V lost 0 bases to trimming and J lost 2 bases, with 7 bases between them.

This clone is a singleton in its sample. The J gene is TRBJ2-7, the V gene TRBV5-4; the match to TRBD1 covers 7 bases. Germline CDR1 and CDR2: SGHNT and YYREEE (reference sequence). This CDR3 region has 14 residues. The V and J ends lost 0 bases and 7 bases, in that order; junction bases with no gene match: 7. The CDR3 loop reads CASSLVSGQREQYF. The CDR3 nucleotides read TGTGCCAGCAGCTTGGTGTCGGGACAGCGAGAGCAGTACTTC.

V is TRBV7-9 and J is TRBJ2-3, with a possible D match to TRBD2 (5 bases). Germline V gives CDR1 SEHNR, CDR2 FQNEAQ (reference sequence). The CDR3 is 16 residues long. V lost 0 bases to trimming and J lost 1 base, with 11 bases between them. In DNA, the CDR3 is TGTGCCAGCAGCTTAGCGGAGGTCCGCGGCACAGATACGCAGTATTTT. It translates to CASSLAEVRGTDTQYF.

The J gene is TRBJ1-3, the V gene TRBV5-4; unclear D gene. CDR3 length equals 15 residues. V gave up 0 bases and J gave up 4 bases, with 11 bases separating them. The V gene's germline CDR1 is SGHNT and CDR2 YYREEE (reference sequence). The CDR3 region has the DNA TGTGCCAGCAGCTTGGGCGGGAATTACGGAAACACCATATATTTT. It encodes CASSLGGNYGNTIYF.

A note on this clone: Different DNA sequences within this sample yield the same CDR3. The V and J genes are TRBV6-5 and TRBJ2-2, with TRBD1 matching over 9 bases. V shed 6 bases, J shed 6 bases, and the junction held 8 bases outside the gene matches. This CDR3 has 15 amino acids. Germline CDR1 MNHEY, CDR2 SVGAGI. The CDR3 DNA reads TGTGCCAGCAGGCCCCCGGGACAGGGTTCCGGGGAGCTGTTTTTT. Its protein product is CASRPPGQGSGELFF.

This clone was observed once. This rearrangement joins TRBV19 to TRBJ1-3, with 10 bases identical to TRBD1. With V trimmed by 5 bases and J by 4 bases, 11 bases remained unmatched. Germline CDR1 LNHDA, CDR2 SQIVND (reference sequence). This CDR3 contains 17 residues. This chain's CDR3 is CASSSQTGGRAGNTIYF. The DNA for the CDR3 is TGTGCCAGTAGTTCCCAGACAGGGGGCAGAGCCGGAAACACCATATATTTT.

The chain couples TRBV21-1 to TRBJ2-7; the table's D call of TRBD1 was not tested on the DNA. TRBV21-1 has pseudogene status. CDR3 length: 11 amino acids. CDR3 sequence: CASTEAYEQYF. As DNA, the CDR3 is TGTGCCAGTACAGAAGCCTACGAGCAGTACTTC.

This chain uses TRBV20-1 with TRBJ2-7, with TRBD1 matching over 7 bases. The CDR3 is made up of 15 amino acids. Germline CDR1 reads DFQATT; CDR2 reads SNEGSKA (reference sequence). The trim removed 3 bases at V and 2 bases at J, leaving 10 bases unmatched. The DNA of the CDR3 is TGCAGTGCTAGTAACCGGGACAGCAGTACCTACGAGCAGTACTTC. Its protein product is CSASNRDSSTYEQYF.

The chain couples TRBV30 to TRBJ2-2, with D perhaps TRBD2 (5 bases). The V and J ends lost 0 bases and 6 bases respectively, with 11 bases between them. Germline V gene data show CDR1 as GTSNPN and CDR2 as SVGIG (reference sequence). The CDR3 has 14 amino acids. CDR3 DNA sequence: TGTGCCTGGAGTGTGGTCTTGGAGGCCGGGGAGCTGTTTTTT. Translating it yields CAWSVVLEAGELFF.

This clone occurred a few times. The chain is built from TRBV19 and TRBJ1-4; 8 nucleotides agree with TRBD1. There are 15 residues in the CDR3. CDR1 and CDR2 (germline): LNHDA, SQIVND (reference sequence). V trimming: 2 bases; J trimming: 6 bases; junction bases outside the gene matches: 5. In DNA form, the CDR3 reads TGTGCCAGTAGTATATCCGGACAGGGTGATGAAAAACTGTTTTTT. Amino acids: CASSISGQGDEKLFF.

With respect to this clone: This likely comes from a read error, as the CDR3 has no conserved phenylalanine or tryptophan at its end. The chain employs TRBV6-5 and TRBJ1-2, with 7 positions matching TRBD1. J lost 8 bases, V lost 2 bases, and 8 bases had no gene match. Germline V gene sequence: CDR1 MNHEY, CDR2 SVGAGI. This CDR3 has 14 amino acids. The CDR3 protein is CASSYRRQGRGYTL. DNA of the CDR3: TGTGCCAGCAGTTACCGGAGACAGGGTCGGGGCTACACCCTC.

This clone came up a few times. This chain uses TRBV6-1 with TRBJ1-5, with a weak D call TRBD1 (6 bases). Germline assignment: CDR1 MNHNS and CDR2 SASEGT. CDR3 length: 17 residues. Trimming removed 0 bases at V and 7 bases at J, with 19 bases between. CDR3 nucleotide sequence: TGTGCCAGCAGTGAAGCAGTAGGCAGGGGACAAGGACAGCCCCAGCATTTT. It codes for CASSEAVGRGQGQPQHF.

This chain links TRBV12-3 or TRBV12-4 with TRBJ1-2; D is possibly TRBD1 (5 bases). The ends were cut back, 4 bases at V and 5 bases at J, with 11 bases in the middle. CDR3 length: 13 amino acids. The CDR3 loop reads CASSYDRGYGYTF. CDR3 in DNA: TGTGCCAGCAGTTACGATCGGGGGTATGGCTACACCTTC.

This clone was recorded a few times. The J gene is TRBJ2-7, the V gene TRBV10-3; 15 bases map to TRBD2. Germline lookup yields CDR1 ENHRY and CDR2 SYGVKD. The CDR3 extends over 14 amino acids. The ends lost 6 bases at V and 6 bases at J; junction bases unmatched: 3. For the CDR3, the DNA is TGTGCCATCAGGGGGACTAGCGGGGGGAGCGAGCAGTACTTC. It is translated as CAIRGTSGGSEQYF.

CDR3 DNA: TGTGCCAGCAGTTTCCCGGGACAGAATAGCAATCAGCCCCAGCATTTT. Translating it yields CASSFPGQNSNQPQHF. The chain couples TRBV6-6 to TRBJ1-5; TRBD1 aligns across 7 bases. The germline gives CDR1 MNHNY, CDR2 SVGAGI (reference sequence). The junction had 6 bases not matched to a gene; V was cut back by 4 bases and J by 0 bases. The CDR3 consists of 16 residues.

This chain joins TRBV3-1 (or the pseudogene TRBV3-2) and TRBJ1-2, with 9 bases lining up with TRBD1. The CDR3 spans 13 residues. CDR1 and CDR2 from the germline V gene are LGHDT and YNNKEL (reference sequence). J gave up 6 bases and V 4 bases, and 3 bases lay outside the gene matches. As DNA, the CDR3 is TGTGCCAGCAGCCCACAGGGGGCCGATGGCTACACCTTC. Its translation is CASSPQGADGYTF.

Here the CDR3 reads CASGDTYNEQFF. The CDR3 coding sequence is TGTGCCAGCGGGGACACATACAATGAGCAGTTCTTC. The chain is built from TRBV2 and TRBJ2-1; a weak D match, TRBD1 (6 bases). Trimming stripped 8 bases from V and 4 bases from J, with 9 bases between. CDR3 length equals 12 residues. The V gene's germline CDR1 is SNHLY and CDR2 FYNNEI.

V usage is TRBV6-2 or TRBV6-3 and J usage is TRBJ1-5, with a tentative D call TRBD1 (6 bases). CDR1 and CDR2 (germline): MNHEY, SVGEGT. V lost 6 bases to trimming and J lost 2 bases, with 11 bases between them. This CDR3 region has 14 residues. For the CDR3, the DNA is TGTGCCAGCAGCCGGGACAAAGGCAATCAGCCCCAGCATTTT. Protein product: CASSRDKGNQPQHF.

The chain couples TRBV19 to TRBJ1-6, with 9 bases matching TRBD1. The CDR3 length is 16 residues. With 3 bases clipped from V and 9 bases from J, the junction kept 9 bases outside the gene matches. The germline V gene has CDR1 LNHDA and CDR2 SQIVND (reference sequence). The CDR3 reads CASSMNRGHLSSPLHF. CDR3 sequence (DNA): TGTGCCAGTAGTATGAACAGGGGGCACTTGAGTTCACCCCTCCACTTT.

The rearrangement uses TRBV5-1 and TRBJ2-7; D is unresolved. In germline, CDR1 is SGHRS, CDR2 YFSETQ. The V and J ends lost 5 bases and 0 bases respectively, with 9 bases between them. The CDR3 sequence is 13 residues long. CDR3: CASRARASYEQYF. In nucleotides, the CDR3 is TGCGCCAGCAGAGCGAGAGCCTCCTACGAGCAGTACTTC.

This chain uses TRBV14 with TRBJ2-7; D may be TRBD1 (5 bases). Germline assignment: CDR1 SGHDN and CDR2 FVKESK. V shed 1 base and J shed 6 bases, with 16 bases lying between them. The CDR3 covers 15 residues. The CDR3 nucleotides are TGTGCCAGCAGCCAAGGAAGGGGCCCTGGGGTCGAGCAGTACTTC. The encoded protein is CASSQGRGPGVEQYF. The entire variable domain, with the rest obtained from reference TRBV14 and TRBJ2-7, is as follows: EAGVTQFPSHSVIEKGQTVTLRCDPISGHDNLYWYRRVMGKEIKFLLHFVKESKQDESGMPNNRFLAERTGGTYSTLKVQPAELEDSGVYFCASSQGRGPGVEQYFGPGTRLTVT.

The chain has TRBV4-3 and TRBJ1-1, with D possibly TRBD1 on 5 matching bases. The CDR3 has 13 amino acids. The ends were cut back, 3 bases at V and 10 bases at J, with 15 bases in the middle. Germline values: CDR1 LGHNA, CDR2 YSLEER. The CDR3 is CASSQKTGTLAFF. CDR3 nucleotides: TGCGCCAGCAGCCAGAAAACTGGGACTCTAGCTTTCTTT.

The V call is TRBV9, the J call TRBJ1-3, with no clear D. Germline loops: CDR1 SGDLS, CDR2 YYNGEE. The CDR3 is 14 amino acids. Trimming removed 2 bases from V and 0 bases from J, with 6 bases in between. The CDR3 DNA reads TGTGCCAGCAGCGTCCGGGACTCTGGAAACACCATATATTTT. It specifies CASSVRDSGNTIYF.

The chain is built from TRBV19 and TRBJ1-5; the match to TRBD1 covers 11 bases. The CDR3 consists of 15 residues. The ends lost 6 bases at V and 7 bases at J; junction bases unmatched: 8. Germline CDR1 and CDR2: LNHDA and SQIVND (reference sequence). This chain's CDR3 is CASRIRGTGGQPQHF. In DNA form, the CDR3 reads TGTGCCAGTAGAATAAGGGGGACAGGGGGACAGCCCCAGCATTTT.

J is TRBJ1-2 and V is TRBV9; 7 bases fit TRBD1. V trimming: 0 bases; J trimming: 6 bases; junction bases outside the gene matches: 8. In germline, CDR1 is SGDLS, CDR2 YYNGEE. There are 15 residues in the CDR3. CDR3 in amino acids: CASSVEFAGGNGYTF. The CDR3 DNA sequence: TGTGCCAGCAGCGTAGAATTTGCAGGGGGTAATGGCTACACCTTC.

This rearrangement joins TRBV19 to TRBJ2-7; 9 bases are shared with TRBD2. This CDR3 has 17 amino acids. J lost 2 bases, V lost 5 bases, and 13 bases had no gene match. Per germline, CDR1 LNHDA and CDR2 SQIVND (reference sequence). CDR3 nucleotides: TGTGCCAGTAGTCCACGGCGGGGGGGCGCCTCAACCTACGAGCAGTACTTC. It is translated as CASSPRRGGASTYEQYF.

This chain joins TRBV4-1 and TRBJ2-5; D possibly corresponds to TRBD2 (5 bases). The ends were cut back, 1 base at V and 2 bases at J, with 11 bases in the middle. The length of the CDR3 is 15 residues. Germline CDR1 is MGHRA and CDR2 is YSYEKL. CDR3: CASSQVGVAQETQYF. CDR3 bases: TGCGCCAGCAGCCAAGTTGGGGTAGCGCAAGAGACCCAGTACTTC.